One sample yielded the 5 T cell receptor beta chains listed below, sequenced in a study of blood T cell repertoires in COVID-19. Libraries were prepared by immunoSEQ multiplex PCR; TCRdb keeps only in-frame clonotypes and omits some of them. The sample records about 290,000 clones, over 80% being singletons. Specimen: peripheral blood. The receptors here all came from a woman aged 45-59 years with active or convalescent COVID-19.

This CDR3 reads CASSARREQYF. CDR3 DNA: TGTGCCAGCAGCGCGCGGCGCGAGCAGTACTTC. The V gene is TRBV11-2, the J gene TRBJ2-7, with D uncertain. The CDR3 has 11 residues. Trimming left V 5 bases short and J 6 bases short, with 8 bases between. In germline, CDR1 is SGHAT, CDR2 FQNNGV.

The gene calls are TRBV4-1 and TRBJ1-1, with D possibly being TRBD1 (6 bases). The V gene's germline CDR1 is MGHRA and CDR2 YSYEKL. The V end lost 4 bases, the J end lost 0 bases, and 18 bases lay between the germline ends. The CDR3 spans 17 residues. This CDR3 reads CASSLQGLTGMNTEAFF. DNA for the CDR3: TGCGCCAGCAGCCTTCAGGGGCTTACGGGCATGAACACTGAAGCTTTCTTT.

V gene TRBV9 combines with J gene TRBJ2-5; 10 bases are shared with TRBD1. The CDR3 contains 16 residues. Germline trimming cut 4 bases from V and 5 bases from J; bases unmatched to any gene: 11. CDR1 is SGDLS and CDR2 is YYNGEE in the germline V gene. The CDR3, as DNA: TGTGCCAGCAGCAACCGGCTGGGGACAGGGGTTGAGACCCAGTACTTC. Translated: CASSNRLGTGVETQYF.

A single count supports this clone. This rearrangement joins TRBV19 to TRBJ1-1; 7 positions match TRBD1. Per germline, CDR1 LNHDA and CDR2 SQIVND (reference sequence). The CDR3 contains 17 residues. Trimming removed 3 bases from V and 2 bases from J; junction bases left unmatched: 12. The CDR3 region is CASSMGAGDRVNTEAFF. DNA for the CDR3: TGTGCCAGTAGTATGGGGGCCGGGGACAGAGTAAACACTGAAGCTTTCTTT.

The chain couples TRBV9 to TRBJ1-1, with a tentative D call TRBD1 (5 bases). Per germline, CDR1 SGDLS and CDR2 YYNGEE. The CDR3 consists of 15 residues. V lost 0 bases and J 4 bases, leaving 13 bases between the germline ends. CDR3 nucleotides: TGTGCCAGCAGCGTAGGGGGCGCGGAGGGCACTGAAGCTTTCTTT. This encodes CASSVGGAEGTEAFF.